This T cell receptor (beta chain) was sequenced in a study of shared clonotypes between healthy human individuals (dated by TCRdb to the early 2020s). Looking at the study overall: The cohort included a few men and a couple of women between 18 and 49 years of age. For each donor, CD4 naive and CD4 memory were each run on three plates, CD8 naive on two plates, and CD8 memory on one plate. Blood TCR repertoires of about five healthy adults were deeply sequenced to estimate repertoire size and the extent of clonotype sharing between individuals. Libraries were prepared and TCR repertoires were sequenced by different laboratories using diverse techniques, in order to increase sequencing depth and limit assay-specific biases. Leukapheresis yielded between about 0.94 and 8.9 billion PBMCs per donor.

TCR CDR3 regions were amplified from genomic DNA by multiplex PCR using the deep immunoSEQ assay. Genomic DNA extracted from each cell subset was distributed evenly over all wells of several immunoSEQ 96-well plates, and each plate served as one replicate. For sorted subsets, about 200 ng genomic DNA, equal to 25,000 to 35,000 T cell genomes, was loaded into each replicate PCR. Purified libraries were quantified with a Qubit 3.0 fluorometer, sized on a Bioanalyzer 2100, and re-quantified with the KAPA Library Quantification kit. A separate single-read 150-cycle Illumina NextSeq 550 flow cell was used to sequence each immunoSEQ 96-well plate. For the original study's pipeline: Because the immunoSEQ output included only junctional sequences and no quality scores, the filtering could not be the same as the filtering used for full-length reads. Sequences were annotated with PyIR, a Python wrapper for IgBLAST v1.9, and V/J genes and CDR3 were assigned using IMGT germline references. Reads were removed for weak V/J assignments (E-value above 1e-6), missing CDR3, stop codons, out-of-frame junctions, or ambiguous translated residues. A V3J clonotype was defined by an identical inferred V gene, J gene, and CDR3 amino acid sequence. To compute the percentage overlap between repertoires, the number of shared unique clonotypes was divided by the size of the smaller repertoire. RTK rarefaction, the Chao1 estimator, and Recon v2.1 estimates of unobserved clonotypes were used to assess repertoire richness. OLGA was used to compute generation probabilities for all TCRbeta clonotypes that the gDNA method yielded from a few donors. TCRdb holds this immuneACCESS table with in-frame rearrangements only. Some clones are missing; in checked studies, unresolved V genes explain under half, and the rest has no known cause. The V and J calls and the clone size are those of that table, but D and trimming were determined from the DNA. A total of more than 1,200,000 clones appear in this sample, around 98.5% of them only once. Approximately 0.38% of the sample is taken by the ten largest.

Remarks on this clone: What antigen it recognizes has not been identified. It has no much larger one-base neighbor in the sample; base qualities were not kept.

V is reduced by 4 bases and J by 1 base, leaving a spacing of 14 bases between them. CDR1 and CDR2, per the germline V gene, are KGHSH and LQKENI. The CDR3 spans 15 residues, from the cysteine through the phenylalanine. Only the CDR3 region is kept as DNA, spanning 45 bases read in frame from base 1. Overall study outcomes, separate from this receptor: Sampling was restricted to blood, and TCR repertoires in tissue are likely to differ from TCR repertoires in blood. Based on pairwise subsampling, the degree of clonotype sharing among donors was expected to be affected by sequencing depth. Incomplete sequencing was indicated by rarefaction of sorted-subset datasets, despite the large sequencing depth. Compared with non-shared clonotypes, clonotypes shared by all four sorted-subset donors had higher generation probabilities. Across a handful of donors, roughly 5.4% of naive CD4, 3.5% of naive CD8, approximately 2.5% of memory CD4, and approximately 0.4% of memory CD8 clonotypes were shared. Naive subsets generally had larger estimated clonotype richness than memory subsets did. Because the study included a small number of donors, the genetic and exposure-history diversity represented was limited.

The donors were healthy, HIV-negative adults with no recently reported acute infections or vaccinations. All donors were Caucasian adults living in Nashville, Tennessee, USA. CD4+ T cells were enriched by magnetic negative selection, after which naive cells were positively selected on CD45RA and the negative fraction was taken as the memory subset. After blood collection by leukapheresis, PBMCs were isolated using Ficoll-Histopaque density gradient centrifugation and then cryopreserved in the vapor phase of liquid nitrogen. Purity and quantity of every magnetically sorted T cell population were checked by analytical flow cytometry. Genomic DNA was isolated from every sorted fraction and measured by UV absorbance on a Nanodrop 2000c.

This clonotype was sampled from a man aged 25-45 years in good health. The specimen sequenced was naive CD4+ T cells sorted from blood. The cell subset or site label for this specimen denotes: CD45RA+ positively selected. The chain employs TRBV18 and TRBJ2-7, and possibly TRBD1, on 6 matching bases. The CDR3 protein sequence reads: CASSQVADSSYEQYF. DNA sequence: TGTGCCAGCTCACAAGTCGCGGACAGTTCCTACGAGCAGTACTTC.